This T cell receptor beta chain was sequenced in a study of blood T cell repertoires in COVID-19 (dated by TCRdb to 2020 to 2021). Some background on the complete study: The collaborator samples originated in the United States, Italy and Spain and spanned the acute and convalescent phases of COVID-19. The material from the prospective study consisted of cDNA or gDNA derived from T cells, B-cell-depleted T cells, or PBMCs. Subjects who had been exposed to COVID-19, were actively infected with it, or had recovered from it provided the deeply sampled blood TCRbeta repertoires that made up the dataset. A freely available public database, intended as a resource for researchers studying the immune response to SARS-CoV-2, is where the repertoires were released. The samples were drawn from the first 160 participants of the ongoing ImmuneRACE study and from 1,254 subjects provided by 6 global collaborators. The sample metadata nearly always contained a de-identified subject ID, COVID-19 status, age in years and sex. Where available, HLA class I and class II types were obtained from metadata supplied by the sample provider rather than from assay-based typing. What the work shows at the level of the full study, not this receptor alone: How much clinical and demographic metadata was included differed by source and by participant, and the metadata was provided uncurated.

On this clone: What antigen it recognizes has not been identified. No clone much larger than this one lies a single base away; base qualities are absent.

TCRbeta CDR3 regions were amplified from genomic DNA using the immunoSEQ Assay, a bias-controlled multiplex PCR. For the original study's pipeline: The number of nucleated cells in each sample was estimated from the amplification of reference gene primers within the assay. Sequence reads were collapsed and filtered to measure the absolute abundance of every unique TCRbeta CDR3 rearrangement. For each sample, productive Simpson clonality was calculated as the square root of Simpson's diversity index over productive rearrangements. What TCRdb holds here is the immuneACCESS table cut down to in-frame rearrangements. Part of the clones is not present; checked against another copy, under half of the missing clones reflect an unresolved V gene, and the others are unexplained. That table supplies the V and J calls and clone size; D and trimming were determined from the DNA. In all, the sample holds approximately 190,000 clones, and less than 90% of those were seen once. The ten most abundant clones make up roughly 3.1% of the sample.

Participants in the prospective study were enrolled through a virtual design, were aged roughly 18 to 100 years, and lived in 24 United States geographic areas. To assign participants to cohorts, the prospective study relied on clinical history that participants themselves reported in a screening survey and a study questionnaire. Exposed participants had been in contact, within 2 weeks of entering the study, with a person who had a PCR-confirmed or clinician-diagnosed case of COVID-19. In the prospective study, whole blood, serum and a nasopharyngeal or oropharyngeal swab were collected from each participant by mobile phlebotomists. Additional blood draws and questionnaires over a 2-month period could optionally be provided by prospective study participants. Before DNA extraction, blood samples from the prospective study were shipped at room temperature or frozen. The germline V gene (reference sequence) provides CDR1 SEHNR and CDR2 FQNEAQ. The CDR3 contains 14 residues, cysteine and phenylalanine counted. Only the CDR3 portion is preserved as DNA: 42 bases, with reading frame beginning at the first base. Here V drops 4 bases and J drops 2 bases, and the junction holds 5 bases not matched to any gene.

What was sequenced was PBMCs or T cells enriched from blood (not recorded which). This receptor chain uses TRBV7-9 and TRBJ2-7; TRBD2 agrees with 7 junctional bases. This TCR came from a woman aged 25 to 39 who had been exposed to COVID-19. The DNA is TGTGCCAGCAGCTCCCGCGGGAGCGCCTACGAGCAGTACTTC. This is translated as CASSSRGSAYEQYF.